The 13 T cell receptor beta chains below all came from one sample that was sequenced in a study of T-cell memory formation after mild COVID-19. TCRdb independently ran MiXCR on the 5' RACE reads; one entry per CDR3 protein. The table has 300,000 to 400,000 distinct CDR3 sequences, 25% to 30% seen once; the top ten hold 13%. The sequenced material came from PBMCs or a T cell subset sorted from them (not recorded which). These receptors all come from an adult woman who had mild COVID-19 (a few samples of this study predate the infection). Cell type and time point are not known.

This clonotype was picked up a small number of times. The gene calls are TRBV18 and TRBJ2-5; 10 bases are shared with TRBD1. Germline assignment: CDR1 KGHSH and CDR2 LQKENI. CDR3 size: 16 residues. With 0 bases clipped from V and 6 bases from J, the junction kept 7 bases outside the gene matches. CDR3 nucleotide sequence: TGTGCCAGCTCACCACCGAGGGACAGGGGATGGAAGACCCAGTACTTC. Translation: CASSPPRDRGWKTQYF.

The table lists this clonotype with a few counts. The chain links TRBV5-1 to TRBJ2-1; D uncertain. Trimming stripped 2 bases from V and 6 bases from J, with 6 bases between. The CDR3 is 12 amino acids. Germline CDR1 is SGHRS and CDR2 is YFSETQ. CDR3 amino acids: CASSFLVNEQFF. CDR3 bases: TGCGCCAGCAGCTTCCTAGTCAATGAGCAGTTCTTC.

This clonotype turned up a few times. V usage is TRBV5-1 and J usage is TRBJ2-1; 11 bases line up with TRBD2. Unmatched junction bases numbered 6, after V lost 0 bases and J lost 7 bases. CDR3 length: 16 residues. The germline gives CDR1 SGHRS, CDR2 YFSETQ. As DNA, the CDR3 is TGCGCCAGCAGCTTGGCCCCTAGCGGGAGGTTGAATGAGCAGTTCTTC. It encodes CASSLAPSGRLNEQFF.

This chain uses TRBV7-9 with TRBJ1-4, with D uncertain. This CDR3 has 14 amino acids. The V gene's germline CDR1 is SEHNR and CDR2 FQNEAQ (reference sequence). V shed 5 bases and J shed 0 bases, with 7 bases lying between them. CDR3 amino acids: CASSHVATNEKLFF. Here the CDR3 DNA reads TGTGCCAGCAGCCATGTCGCAACTAATGAAAAACTGTTTTTT.

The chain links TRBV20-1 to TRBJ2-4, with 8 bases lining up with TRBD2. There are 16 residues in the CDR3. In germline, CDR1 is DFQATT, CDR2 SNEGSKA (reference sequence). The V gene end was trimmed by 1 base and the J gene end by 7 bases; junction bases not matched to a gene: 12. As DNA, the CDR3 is TGCAGTGCTAGAGCGGCTAGCGGGCATTTAGGGAACATTCAGTACTTC. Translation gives CSARAASGHLGNIQYF.

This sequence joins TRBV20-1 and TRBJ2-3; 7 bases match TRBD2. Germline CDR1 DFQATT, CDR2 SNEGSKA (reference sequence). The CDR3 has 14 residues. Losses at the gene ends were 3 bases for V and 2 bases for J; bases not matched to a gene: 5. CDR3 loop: CSARTSGTTDTQYF. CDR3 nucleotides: TGCAGTGCTAGGACGAGCGGGACCACAGATACGCAGTATTTT.

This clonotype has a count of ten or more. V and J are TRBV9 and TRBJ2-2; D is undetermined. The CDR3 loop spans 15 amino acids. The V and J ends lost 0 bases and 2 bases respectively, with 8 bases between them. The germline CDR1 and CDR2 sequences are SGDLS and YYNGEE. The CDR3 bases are TGTGCCAGCAGCGTAGGCGGAACCAACACCGGGGAGCTGTTTTTT. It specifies CASSVGGTNTGELFF.

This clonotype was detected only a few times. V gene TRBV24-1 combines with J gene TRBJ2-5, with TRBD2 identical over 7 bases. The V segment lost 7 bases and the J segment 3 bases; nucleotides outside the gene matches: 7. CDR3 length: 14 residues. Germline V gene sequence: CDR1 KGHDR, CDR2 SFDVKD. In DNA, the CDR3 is TGTGCCACCAGCGGCGGGGGAACAAAAGAGACCCAGTACTTC. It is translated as CATSGGGTKETQYF.

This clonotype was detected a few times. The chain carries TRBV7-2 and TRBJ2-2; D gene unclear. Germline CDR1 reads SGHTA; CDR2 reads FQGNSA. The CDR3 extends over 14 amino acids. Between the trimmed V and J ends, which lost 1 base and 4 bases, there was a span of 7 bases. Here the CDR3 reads CASSLEQITGELFF. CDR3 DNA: TGTGCCAGCAGCTTAGAACAGATCACCGGGGAGCTGTTTTTT.

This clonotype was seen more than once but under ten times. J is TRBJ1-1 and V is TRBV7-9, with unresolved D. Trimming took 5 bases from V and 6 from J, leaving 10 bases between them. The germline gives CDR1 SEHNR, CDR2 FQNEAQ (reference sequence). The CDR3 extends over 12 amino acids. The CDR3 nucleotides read TGTGCCAGCAGCCAACATCTCCCTGAAGCTTTCTTT. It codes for CASSQHLPEAFF.

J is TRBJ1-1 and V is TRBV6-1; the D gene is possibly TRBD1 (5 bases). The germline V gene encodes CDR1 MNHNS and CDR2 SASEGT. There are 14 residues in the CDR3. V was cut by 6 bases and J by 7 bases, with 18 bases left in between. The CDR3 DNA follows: TGTGCCAGCAGATTGGGACCAGGGATCCTTGAAGCTTTCTTT. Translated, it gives CASRLGPGILEAFF.

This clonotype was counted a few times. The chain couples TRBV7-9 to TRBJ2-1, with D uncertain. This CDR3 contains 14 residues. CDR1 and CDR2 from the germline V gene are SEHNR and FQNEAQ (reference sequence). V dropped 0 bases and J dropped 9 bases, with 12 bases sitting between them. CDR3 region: CASSLADPGTEQFF. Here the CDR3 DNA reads TGTGCCAGCAGCTTAGCGGATCCGGGTACTGAGCAGTTCTTC.

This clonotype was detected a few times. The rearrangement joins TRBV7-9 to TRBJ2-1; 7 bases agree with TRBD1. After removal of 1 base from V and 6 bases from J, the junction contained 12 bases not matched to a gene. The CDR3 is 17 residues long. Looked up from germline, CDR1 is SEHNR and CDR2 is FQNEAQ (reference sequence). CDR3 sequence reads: CASSLGTGVGFANEQFF. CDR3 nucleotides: TGTGCCAGCAGCTTAGGTACAGGGGTCGGGTTCGCCAATGAGCAGTTCTTC.